The source of this TCR beta chain is a study of blood T cell repertoires in COVID-19. Overall study context: In each case, the material was cDNA or gDNA derived from T cells, B-cell-depleted T cells, or PBMCs.

J lost 5 bases, V lost 0 bases, and 10 bases had no gene match. CDR1 and CDR2 (germline): GTSNPN, SVGIG (reference sequence). This CDR3 contains 16 residues. This clone was recorded only once. The repertoire was sequenced with immunoSEQ multiplex PCR; TCRdb's copy has only in-frame clones and lacks some. The repertoire holds approximately 210,000 clones, 75% to 90% seen once, with under 3% in the top ten. This TCR derives from a woman between 70 and 85 years old with active or convalescent COVID-19. Sequenced input: peripheral blood. The chain uses TRBV30 and TRBJ2-3, with 8 bases that match TRBD1. CDR3 sequence reads: CAWSVGSGGEGDTQYF. The CDR3 DNA sequence: TGTGCCTGGAGTGTTGGCTCAGGGGGCGAAGGAGATACGCAGTATTTT.